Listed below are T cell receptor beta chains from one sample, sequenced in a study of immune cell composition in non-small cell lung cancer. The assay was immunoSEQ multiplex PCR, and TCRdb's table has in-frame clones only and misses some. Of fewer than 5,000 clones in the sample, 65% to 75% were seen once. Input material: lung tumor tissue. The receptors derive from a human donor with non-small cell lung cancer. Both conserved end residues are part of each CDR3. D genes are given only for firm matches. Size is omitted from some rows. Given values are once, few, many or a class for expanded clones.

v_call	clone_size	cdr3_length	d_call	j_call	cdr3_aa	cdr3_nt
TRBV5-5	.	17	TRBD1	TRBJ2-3	CASSRRTGYYSTDTQYF	TGTGCCAGCAGCAGACGGACAGGGTATTATAGCACAGATACGCAGTATTTT
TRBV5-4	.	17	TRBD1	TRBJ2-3	CASSRQGAIQGGDTQYF	TGTGCCAGCAGCCGGCAGGGGGCTATTCAAGGGGGAGATACGCAGTATTTT
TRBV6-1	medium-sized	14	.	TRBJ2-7	CASRVLSGANEQYF	TGTGCCAGCAGGGTTTTGAGCGGCGCTAACGAGCAGTACTTC
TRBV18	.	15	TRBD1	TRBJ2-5	CASYSEDRARETQYF	TGTGCCAGCTATTCTGAGGACAGGGCCCGGGAGACCCAGTACTTC
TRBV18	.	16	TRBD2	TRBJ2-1	CASSPRGLAGSNEQFF	TGTGCCAGCTCACCTCGGGGGCTAGCGGGGAGTAATGAGCAGTTCTTC
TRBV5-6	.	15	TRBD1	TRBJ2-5	CASSAADRGGETQYF	TGTGCCAGCAGCGCTGCTGACAGGGGGGGAGAGACCCAGTACTTC
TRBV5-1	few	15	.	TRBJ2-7	CASSLDQGGTYEQYF	TGCGCCAGCAGCTTGGACCAGGGTGGGACCTACGAGCAGTACTTC
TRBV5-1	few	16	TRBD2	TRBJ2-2	CASSGAGTSGSAELFF	TGCGCCAGCAGCGGAGCCGGGACTAGCGGGAGTGCGGAGCTGTTTTTT
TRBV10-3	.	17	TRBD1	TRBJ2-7	CAISEKGTGTGGYEQYF	TGTGCCATCAGTGAGAAGGGGACCGGGACAGGGGGCTACGAGCAGTACTTC
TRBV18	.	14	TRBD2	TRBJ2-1	CASSTDTKREEQFF	TGTGCCAGCTCAACGGACACCAAGCGGGAGGAGCAGTTCTTC
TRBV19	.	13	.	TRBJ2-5	CASSTLGGETQYF	TGTGCCAGTAGTACTCTAGGGGGAGAGACCCAGTACTTC
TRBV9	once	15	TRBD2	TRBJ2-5	CASSGLAGGQETQYF	TGTGCCAGCAGCGGACTAGCGGGAGGGCAAGAGACCCAGTACTTC
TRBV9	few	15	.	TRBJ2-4	CASSVGGNRVHIQYF	TGTGCCAGCAGCGTAGGAGGGAATAGAGTGCACATTCAGTACTTC
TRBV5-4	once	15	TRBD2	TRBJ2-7	CASSQTSGYPYEQYF	TGTGCCAGCAGCCAAACTAGCGGATACCCCTACGAGCAGTACTTC
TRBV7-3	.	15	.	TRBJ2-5	CACSPTGAGGETQYF	TGTGCCTGCTCACCCACAGGGGCCGGGGGAGAGACCCAGTACTTC
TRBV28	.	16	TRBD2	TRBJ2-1	CASSWVQREARYEQFF	TGTGCCAGCAGTTGGGTCCAGCGGGAGGCCCGGTATGAGCAGTTCTTC
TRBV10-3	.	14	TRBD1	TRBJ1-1	CAISGGDRGTEAFF	TGTGCCATCAGTGGGGGGGACAGGGGGACTGAAGCTTTCTTT
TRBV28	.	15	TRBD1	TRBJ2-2	CASSLTGGASGELFF	TGTGCCAGCAGTTTAACAGGGGGCGCTTCCGGGGAGCTGTTTTTT
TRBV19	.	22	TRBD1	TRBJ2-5	CASSIDHLFILPGQGLVETQYF	TGTGCCAGTAGTATAGATCATTTGTTTATTCTCCCTGGACAGGGCTTAGTGGAGACCCAGTACTTC
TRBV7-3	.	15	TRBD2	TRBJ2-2	CASSYGTTNTGELFF	TGTGCCAGCAGCTACGGGACTACGAACACCGGGGAGCTGTTTTTT
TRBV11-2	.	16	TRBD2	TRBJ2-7	CASSPGLAGTGGEQYF	TGTGCCAGCAGCCCGGGACTAGCGGGGACAGGGGGTGAGCAGTACTTC
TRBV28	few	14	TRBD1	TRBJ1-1	CASSFAGGGTEAFF	TGTGCCAGCAGTTTCGCAGGGGGCGGCACTGAAGCTTTCTTT
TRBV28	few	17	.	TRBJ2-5	CASSGVGRGASKETQYF	TGTGCCAGCAGTGGTGTAGGGAGGGGGGCTAGCAAAGAGACCCAGTACTTC
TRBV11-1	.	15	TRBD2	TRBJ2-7	CASRRTSGRVGEQYF	TGTGCCAGCAGACGGACTAGCGGGAGGGTGGGCGAGCAGTACTTC
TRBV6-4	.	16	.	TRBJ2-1	CASSDSGSVPYNEQFF	TGTGCCAGCAGTGACTCGGGTAGCGTTCCCTACAATGAGCAGTTCTTC
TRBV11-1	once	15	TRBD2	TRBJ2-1	CASSLGTSGSNEQFF	TGTGCCAGCAGCTTAGGAACTAGCGGGAGCAATGAGCAGTTCTTC
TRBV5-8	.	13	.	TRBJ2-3	CASSEARLGTQYF	TGTGCCAGCAGCGAGGCCAGACTAGGTACGCAGTATTTT
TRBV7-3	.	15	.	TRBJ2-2	CASSPGTTNTGELFF	TGTGCCAGCAGCCCCGGGACAACGAACACCGGGGAGCTGTTTTTT
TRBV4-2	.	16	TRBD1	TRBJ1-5	CASSQDPGQRNQPQHF	TGTGCCAGCAGCCAAGATCCGGGACAGCGCAATCAGCCCCAGCATTTT
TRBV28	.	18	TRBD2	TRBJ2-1	CASSRGPGTSGAYNEQFF	TGTGCCAGCAGTCGCGGCCCCGGGACTAGCGGGGCCTACAATGAGCAGTTCTTC
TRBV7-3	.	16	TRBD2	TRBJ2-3	CASSSGTSRFTDTQYF	TGTGCCAGCAGCTCCGGGACTAGCAGGTTCACAGATACGCAGTATTTT